The next 9 T cell receptor beta chains were all read from a single sample in a study of shared clonotypes between healthy human individuals. Assay: immunoSEQ multiplex PCR; the TCRdb copy retains only in-frame clones and omits some. Of about 1.1 million clones in the sample, roughly 80% were seen once. Sequencing input: memory CD4+ T cells from PBMCs. Subset specified: CD45RA-negative fraction. The receptors originated from a man aged 18 to 30 in good health. Some clones in this sample may be carry-over from other donors' samples.

The chain carries TRBV30 and TRBJ2-2; 8 nucleotides align to TRBD1. This CDR3 is 15 amino acids long. Germline CDR1 reads GTSNPN; CDR2 reads SVGIG (reference sequence). V lost 1 base and J lost 3; bases outside the gene matches: 4. The CDR3 DNA reads as TGTGCCTGGAGTGCAGGGGGCGCCGACACCGGGGAGCTGTTTTTT. It translates to CAWSAGGADTGELFF. Looking up the rest from reference TRBV30 and TRBJ2-2 gives the full variable domain: SQTIHQWPATLVQPVGSPLSLECTVEGTSNPNLYWYRQAAGRGLQLLFYSVGIGQISSEVPQNLSASRPQDRQFILSSKKLLLSDSGFYLCAWSAGGADTGELFFGEGSRLTVL.

The CDR3 bases are TGTGCCAGCAGACACGACAGGGGGCAATCCTACGAGCAGTACTTC. It translates to CASRHDRGQSYEQYF. The V gene is TRBV6-1, the J gene TRBJ2-7; 10 bases line up with TRBD1. Unmatched junction bases numbered 6, after V lost 6 bases and J lost 1 base. The CDR3 totals 15 residues. From germline, CDR1 is MNHNS and CDR2 SASEGT.

The chain recombines TRBV6-5 with TRBJ2-7; D is perhaps TRBD1 (6 bases). The CDR3 spans 16 residues. With 4 bases removed from V and 3 bases from J, the gap between germline ends came to 19 bases. Germline CDR1 and CDR2: MNHEY and SVGAGI. The CDR3 nucleotides are TGTGCCAGCAGTTCCTATGGCCGCAAGACAGGCTACGAGCAGTACTTC. Translating it yields CASSSYGRKTGYEQYF.

The chain couples TRBV5-1 to TRBJ2-2, with 7 positions matching TRBD1. V was clipped by 5 bases and J by 2 bases; unmatched bases: 9. The V gene's germline CDR1 is SGHRS and CDR2 YFSETQ. CDR3 size: 16 residues. CDR3 region: CASRPTGLHNTGELFF. CDR3 DNA: TGCGCCAGCAGGCCGACAGGGCTACACAACACCGGGGAGCTGTTTTTT. Full variable domain (missing parts from reference TRBV5-1 and TRBJ2-2): KAGVTQTPRYLIKTRGQQVTLSCSPISGHRSVSWYQQTPGQGLQFLFEYFSETQRNKGNFPGRFSGRQFSNSRSEMNVSTLELGDSALYLCASRPTGLHNTGELFFGEGSRLTVL.

V usage is TRBV25-1 and J usage is TRBJ1-1; the D gene is possibly TRBD1 (6 bases). Trimming shortened V by 7 bases and J by 1 base, and 10 bases separated the two germline ends. CDR1 MGHDK and CDR2 SYGVNS come from the germline V gene. The CDR3 runs 13 residues. The CDR3 reads CASKTQGNTEAFF. In nucleotides, the CDR3 is TGTGCCAGCAAGACACAGGGGAACACTGAAGCTTTCTTT.

Only one count was recorded for this clone. Given a far larger clone just one base away, this is likely a sequencing read error. The rearrangement joins TRBV27 to TRBJ1-1; the match to TRBD1 covers 7 bases. J was trimmed by 6 bases and V by 2 bases; bases with no gene match: 9. The CDR3 has 15 amino acids. From germline, CDR1 is MNHEY and CDR2 SMNVEV (reference sequence). The CDR3 nucleotides are TGTGCCAGCAGTTTAACCGGGACAGCATACGCTGAAGCTTTCTTT. It translates to CASSLTGTAYAEAFF.

CDR3 coding DNA: TGTGCCAGCAGTCAAACCAAGGCGGGGGCGGCCGAAGCTTTCTTT. The encoded protein is CASSQTKAGAAEAFF. The V call is TRBV6-5, the J call TRBJ1-1; tentatively, D is TRBD1 (6 bases). Germline CDR1 is MNHEY and CDR2 is SVGAGI. V was trimmed by 5 bases and J by 8 bases, leaving 21 bases between them. CDR3 length equals 15 residues.

This clone was recorded a few times. This chain uses TRBV7-9 with TRBJ1-2, with TRBD1 matching 9 bases. The CDR3 is made up of 15 amino acids. Germline V gives CDR1 SEHNR, CDR2 FQNEAQ (reference sequence). The junction had 8 bases not matched to a gene; V was cut back by 5 bases and J by 4 bases. The CDR3 region is CASSPWTGDFYGYTF. The DNA of the CDR3 is TGTGCCAGCAGCCCTTGGACAGGGGACTTCTATGGCTACACCTTC.

In its sample, this clone was seen once. The rearrangement uses TRBV12-5 and TRBJ2-3; TRBD1 is a possible D gene (6 bases). Germline-derived CDR1 and CDR2 are LGHNT and FRNRAP. The CDR3 is 12 residues long. The germline V and J ends were trimmed by 6 bases and 3 bases, with 7 bases remaining between them. The CDR3 sequence is CASGGTTDTQYF. The CDR3 DNA follows: TGTGCTAGTGGGGGGACAACAGATACGCAGTATTTT.